The 32 T cell receptor beta chains listed next were all sequenced from one sample in a study of cytomegalovirus exposure and HLA in healthy donors. Primers: 60 Vbeta forward and 13 Jbeta reverse. Data came from immunoSEQ multiplex PCR; TCRdb stores just in-frame clones and leaves some out. The repertoire has 220,000 or so clones, roughly 80% of them found once; the top ten carry approximately 2.5%. The specimen sequenced was PBMCs. All receptors derive from a middle-aged woman in good health and CMV-seronegative.

This clone was counted a single time. The V gene is TRBV15, the J gene TRBJ1-1, with a possible D match to TRBD1 (6 bases). This CDR3 region has 15 residues. From germline, CDR1 is LNHNV and CDR2 YYDKDF (reference sequence). V was trimmed by 0 bases and J by 5 bases, leaving 13 bases between them. CDR3 DNA: TGTGCCACCAGCAGAGAACGGGGGGCGGGGACTGAAGCTTTCTTT. Its translation is CATSRERGAGTEAFF. Looking up the rest from reference TRBV15 and TRBJ1-1 gives the full variable domain: DAMVIQNPRYQVTQFGKPVTLSCSQTLNHNVMYWYQQKSSQAPKLLFHYYDKDFNNEADTPDNFQSRRPNTSFCFLDIRSPGLGDTAMYLCATSRERGAGTEAFFGQGTRLTVV.

This sequence joins TRBV18 and TRBJ2-5; 9 nucleotides agree with TRBD2. The CDR3 runs 16 residues. The J segment lost 2 bases and the V segment lost 3 bases, leaving 7 bases of the junction unmatched. From germline, CDR1 is KGHSH and CDR2 LQKENI. CDR3 sequence (DNA): TGTGCCAGCTCACCTCCAGGACTAGCGTTACAAGAGACCCAGTACTTC. This sequence encodes CASSPPGLALQETQYF. Supplemented by reference TRBV18 and TRBJ2-5, the full variable domain reads NAGVMQNPRHLVRRRGQEARLRCSPMKGHSHVYWYRQLPEEGLKFMVYLQKENIIDESGMPKERFSAEFPKEGPSILRIQQVVRGDSAAYFCASSPPGLALQETQYFGPGTRLLVL.

V is TRBV5-1 and J is TRBJ2-7, with a tentative D call TRBD1 (6 bases). V was trimmed by 0 bases and J by 3 bases, leaving 10 bases between them. Germline V CDR1 and CDR2: SGHRS, YFSETQ. The CDR3 length is 14 residues. The CDR3 DNA reads TGCGCCAGCAGCTTGGACAGGGCATACTACGAGCAGTACTTC. Translating gives CASSLDRAYYEQYF.

V is TRBV7-9 and J is TRBJ1-3; 7 bases map to TRBD1. Germline CDR1 and CDR2: SEHNR and FQNEAQ (reference sequence). This CDR3 comprises 15 residues. With 5 bases clipped from V and 1 base from J, the junction kept 5 bases outside the gene matches. In nucleotides, the CDR3 is TGTGCCAGCAGCAGACAGGGTGCGTCTGGAAACACCATATATTTT. This sequence encodes CASSRQGASGNTIYF.

This chain links TRBV10-3 with TRBJ2-1; 14 nucleotides agree with TRBD2. There are 21 residues in the CDR3. J gave up 7 bases and V 4 bases, and 21 bases lay outside the gene matches. Germline values: CDR1 ENHRY, CDR2 SYGVKD. In nucleotides, the CDR3 is TGTGCCATCAGTGGCTTCAGGGGGCCGGGACTAGCGGGAGAACTCAAGAATGAGCAGTTCTTC. The encoded protein is CAISGFRGPGLAGELKNEQFF.

The V call is TRBV2, the J call TRBJ1-1, with D uncertain. Trimming pared 5 bases from V and 0 bases from J, leaving 10 bases between. Germline V lookup: CDR1 SNHLY, CDR2 FYNNEI. The CDR3 has 14 amino acids. This chain's CDR3 is CASSWTVLNTEAFF. The CDR3 DNA reads as TGTGCCAGCAGTTGGACTGTCCTGAACACTGAAGCTTTCTTT. Using reference TRBV2 and TRBJ1-1 for the parts outside the CDR3, the full variable domain is EPEVTQTPSHQVTQMGQEVILRCVPISNHLYFYWYRQILGQKVEFLVSFYNNEISEKSEIFDDQFSVERPDGSNFTLKIRSTKLEDSAMYFCASSWTVLNTEAFFGQGTRLTVV.

The chain has TRBV6-5 and TRBJ2-1; 10 bases align to TRBD2. Germline V gene data show CDR1 as MNHEY and CDR2 as SVGAGI. The CDR3 spans 15 residues. J lost 0 bases, V lost 8 bases, and 4 bases had no gene match. In DNA form, the CDR3 reads TGTGCCAGCGCCGCTAGCGGGAGCTCCTACAATGAGCAGTTCTTC. Its translation is CASAASGSSYNEQFF.

This chain uses TRBV5-1 with TRBJ1-6; D gene unclear. Trimming shortened V by 1 base and J by 6 bases, and 8 bases separated the two germline ends. The CDR3 spans 14 residues. Germline V gene data show CDR1 as SGHRS and CDR2 as YFSETQ. The DNA of the CDR3 is TGCGCCAGCAGCTTGAGTCGGGTTAATTCACCCCTCCACTTT. Its translation: CASSLSRVNSPLHF.

In the case of this clone: Other nucleotide sequences in the sample specify the same CDR3. The DNA for the CDR3 is TGCAGCGCTATCCTGAACACTGAAGCTTTCTTT. As protein: CSAILNTEAFF. The chain couples TRBV29-1 to TRBJ1-1, with D unresolved. Per the germline V gene, CDR1 is SQVTM and CDR2 is ANQGSEA. CDR3 length: 11 residues. Trimming left V 7 bases short and J 0 bases short, with 6 bases between.

This rearrangement joins TRBV7-3 to TRBJ2-1, with a possible D match to TRBD2 (5 bases). The CDR3 is made up of 16 amino acids. Germline V gene lookup returns CDR1 SGHTA and CDR2 FQGTGA. V was shortened by 3 bases and J by 0 bases, with 12 bases between the two germline ends. The CDR3 bases are TGTGCCAGCAGCTTCATCGCGGGCCACTCCTACAATGAGCAGTTCTTC. Protein product: CASSFIAGHSYNEQFF.

The V call is TRBV27, the J call TRBJ1-2, with D maybe TRBD1 (6 bases). This CDR3 has 12 residues. Germline CDR1 is MNHEY and CDR2 is SMNVEV (reference sequence). V was shortened by 5 bases and J by 8 bases, with 12 bases between the two germline ends. The CDR3 loop is CASSPRGGGYTF. In nucleotides, the CDR3 is TGTGCCAGCAGTCCCAGGGGTGGAGGCTACACCTTC.

The V gene is TRBV6-6, the J gene TRBJ2-7; a possible D gene is TRBD1 (5 bases). Trimming stripped 5 bases from V and 3 bases from J, with 14 bases between. The CDR3 has 14 amino acids. Germline V gene lookup returns CDR1 MNHNY and CDR2 SVGAGI (reference sequence). CDR3 nucleotide sequence: TGTGCCAGCAGTCACCATCGGACAAGCTACGAGCAGTACTTC. This codes for CASSHHRTSYEQYF.

The chain has TRBV19 and TRBJ1-5; 9 bases fit TRBD1. CDR3 length equals 15 residues. The ends lost 3 bases at V and 4 bases at J; junction bases unmatched: 4. The germline V gene has CDR1 LNHDA and CDR2 SQIVND (reference sequence). CDR3 sequence: CASSMGQGGNQPQHF. The CDR3 bases are TGTGCCAGTAGTATGGGACAGGGCGGTAATCAGCCCCAGCATTTT.

The chain recombines TRBV7-8 with TRBJ2-7, with 8 bases fitting TRBD2. V trimming: 5 bases; J trimming: 4 bases; junction bases outside the gene matches: 10. This CDR3 comprises 15 residues. CDR1 is SGHVS, CDR2 FQNEAQ, per germline. CDR3 nucleotides: TGTGCCAGCAGCCCGGCTCGGGGGGGCATGTACGAGCAGTACTTC. Its translation is CASSPARGGMYEQYF.

The gene calls are TRBV7-3 and TRBJ1-2; perhaps TRBD1 as D (5 bases). Trimming shortened V by 2 bases and J by 14 bases, and 15 bases separated the two germline ends. The CDR3 sequence is 12 residues long. From germline, CDR1 is SGHTA and CDR2 FQGTGA. The CDR3 protein is CASSLGGTSRTF. The CDR3 nucleotides are TGTGCCAGCAGCTTAGGGGGGACCTCACGGACCTTC. The full variable domain, in which reference TRBV7-3 and TRBJ1-2 provide the parts outside the CDR3, is GAGVSQTPSNKVTEKGKYVELRCDPISGHTALYWYRQSLGQGPEFLIYFQGTGAADDSGLPNDRFFAVRPEGSVSTLKIQRTERGDSAVYLCASSLGGTSRTFGSGTRLTVV.

The chain recombines TRBV6-5 with TRBJ1-2; D unresolved. Trimming cost V 5 bases and J 2 bases, with 15 bases left between them. Germline values: CDR1 MNHEY, CDR2 SVGAGI. The CDR3 spans 15 residues. This chain's CDR3 is CASSKPGEGNYGYTF. CDR3 in DNA: TGTGCCAGCAGTAAACCCGGAGAGGGAAACTATGGCTACACCTTC.

CDR3 sequence (DNA): TGTGCCAGCAGCTTACAATTAGGGAGAGGCTACACCTTC. Encoded protein: CASSLQLGRGYTF. The chain is built from TRBV7-2 and TRBJ1-2; D remains ambiguous. V lost 2 bases to trimming and J lost 8 bases, with 12 bases between them. From germline, CDR1 is SGHTA and CDR2 FQGNSA. The CDR3 loop spans 13 amino acids.

The V and J genes are TRBV19 and TRBJ1-4; 7 positions agree with TRBD1. CDR1 and CDR2 from the germline V gene are LNHDA and SQIVND (reference sequence). The CDR3 runs to 14 residues. Germline trimming cut 4 bases from V and 5 bases from J; bases unmatched to any gene: 4. The CDR3 DNA follows: TGTGCCAGTAGTAACCCAGGGGGGAATGAAAAACTGTTTTTT. Encoded protein: CASSNPGGNEKLFF. Full variable domain (remainder filled in from reference TRBV19 and TRBJ1-4): DGGITQSPKYLFRKEGQNVTLSCEQNLNHDAMYWYRQDPGQGLRLIYYSQIVNDFQKGDIAEGYSVSREKKESFPLTVTSAQKNPTAFYLCASSNPGGNEKLFFGSGTQLSVL.

Of note for this clone: This CDR3 is also generated by other DNA sequences in the sample. V gene TRBV7-2 combines with J gene TRBJ2-7, with 8 bases aligning to TRBD1. The CDR3 has 14 residues. Trimming cost V 5 bases and J 2 bases; bases outside gene matches: 5. The V gene's germline CDR1 is SGHTA and CDR2 FQGNSA. CDR3 residues: CASSPGQGAYEQYF. The CDR3 nucleotides read TGTGCCAGCAGCCCAGGACAGGGTGCCTACGAGCAGTACTTC.

The gene calls are TRBV5-4 and TRBJ2-2, with 11 positions matching TRBD1. After removal of 10 bases from V and 0 bases from J, the junction contained 8 bases not matched to a gene. The CDR3 covers 16 residues. Germline CDR1 SGHNT, CDR2 YYREEE (reference sequence). Written as DNA, the CDR3 is TGTGCCGGAGGACAGGGGGCGTTAGCGAACACCGGGGAGCTGTTTTTT. This encodes CAGGQGALANTGELFF.

The chain combines TRBV4-2 with TRBJ1-5; the D is unclear. Germline loops: CDR1 LGHNA, CDR2 YNFKEQ. V lost 4 bases and J lost 5, with 12 bases in between. This CDR3 comprises 14 residues. CDR3 DNA: TGTGCCAGCAGCCCCATGGTTCCGGATCAGCCCCAGCATTTT. Translated: CASSPMVPDQPQHF.

The chain joins TRBV19 to TRBJ1-3, with 8 bases that match TRBD1. Trimming at V came to 6 bases and at J to 2 bases, leaving 6 bases not matched to a gene. The CDR3 covers 15 residues. The germline gives CDR1 LNHDA, CDR2 SQIVND (reference sequence). The CDR3 DNA is TGTGCCAGTAGGTTCACAGGGGGGCCTGGAAACACCATATATTTT. It is translated as CASRFTGGPGNTIYF.

This chain connects TRBV28 to TRBJ2-6; 9 bases line up with TRBD2. Unmatched junction bases numbered 8, after V lost 8 bases and J lost 0 bases. This CDR3 spans 17 amino acids. The V gene's germline CDR1 is MDHEN and CDR2 SYDVKM. The CDR3 sequence is CASSLAGVASGANVLTF. The CDR3 DNA is TGTGCCAGCTCTTTAGCGGGAGTGGCCTCTGGGGCCAACGTCCTGACTTTC.

The chain has TRBV15 and TRBJ2-3, with D unresolved. V lost 0 bases and J 2 bases, leaving 9 bases between the germline ends. The germline CDR1 and CDR2 sequences are LNHNV and YYDKDF (reference sequence). The CDR3 runs 15 residues. The DNA for the CDR3 is TGTGCCACCAGCAGAGATGGGCAGACCACAGATACGCAGTATTTT. As protein: CATSRDGQTTDTQYF.

The DNA for the CDR3 is TGCGCCAGCAGCCACTCCACAGATACGCAGTATTTT. It specifies CASSHSTDTQYF. The chain couples TRBV5-1 to TRBJ2-3; no clear D gene. From germline, CDR1 is SGHRS and CDR2 YFSETQ. Trimming took 4 bases from V and 2 from J, leaving 5 bases between them. The length of the CDR3 is 12 residues.

For this clone: Within the sample, other DNA sequences also encode this same CDR3. This chain links TRBV28 with TRBJ1-2; the D is unclear. Looked up from germline, CDR1 is MDHEN and CDR2 is SYDVKM. V was pared by 6 bases and J by 2 bases, with 10 bases between. This CDR3 region has 13 residues. CDR3 nucleotides: TGTGCCAGCAGCCCCGGAGGAAACTATGGCTACACCTTC. Translation: CASSPGGNYGYTF.

The chain carries TRBV27 and TRBJ1-1; 7 nucleotides match TRBD1. The ends lost 3 bases at V and 6 bases at J; junction bases unmatched: 10. The CDR3 consists of 15 residues. From germline, CDR1 is MNHEY and CDR2 SMNVEV (reference sequence). The CDR3 spells CASSFRQGVFAEAFF. In nucleotides, the CDR3 is TGTGCCAGCAGTTTCCGCCAGGGGGTATTCGCTGAAGCTTTCTTT.

The chain combines TRBV28 with TRBJ1-1; 8 bases line up with TRBD1. Trimming removed 5 bases from V and 4 bases from J; junction bases left unmatched: 6. The germline gives CDR1 MDHEN, CDR2 SYDVKM. This CDR3 is built from 14 residues. CDR3 in amino acids: CASSPTGELTEAFF. CDR3 DNA sequence: TGTGCCAGCAGTCCGACAGGGGAACTCACTGAAGCTTTCTTT.

This chain links TRBV27 with TRBJ2-1; possible D gene TRBD1, 5 bases. This CDR3 is 16 amino acids long. Per the germline V gene, CDR1 is MNHEY and CDR2 is SMNVEV (reference sequence). V dropped 5 bases and J dropped 5 bases, with 19 bases sitting between them. CDR3 in amino acids: CASSIKGWVVDNEQFF. CDR3 nucleotides: TGTGCCAGCAGTATAAAGGGGTGGGTAGTCGACAATGAGCAGTTCTTC.

The V gene is TRBV5-1, the J gene TRBJ2-3, with 7 bases matching TRBD1. V gave up 3 bases and J gave up 7 bases; unmatched junction bases: 5. The CDR3 has 13 residues. CDR1 and CDR2 from the germline V gene are SGHRS and YFSETQ. The CDR3 sequence: CASSYTTGNTQYF. CDR3 bases: TGCGCCAGCAGCTATACGACAGGGAATACGCAGTATTTT.

For the CDR3, the DNA is TGTGCCTGGCTAGGACAGGAGCTATATAGCAATCAGCCCCAGCATTTT. Translation gives CAWLGQELYSNQPQHF. This sequence joins TRBV30 and TRBJ1-5; 7 positions agree with TRBD1. The V and J ends lost 5 bases and 0 bases, in that order; junction bases with no gene match: 10. The CDR3 has 16 amino acids. Germline assignment: CDR1 GTSNPN and CDR2 SVGIG (reference sequence). The complete variable domain, with remaining parts taken from reference TRBV30 and TRBJ1-5, reads SQTIHQWPATLVQPVGSPLSLECTVEGTSNPNLYWYRQAAGRGLQLLFYSVGIGQISSEVPQNLSASRPQDRQFILSSKKLLLSDSGFYLCAWLGQELYSNQPQHFGDGTRLSIL.

The chain has TRBV5-6 and TRBJ1-3, with D unclear. This CDR3 has 15 amino acids. Per germline, CDR1 SGHDT and CDR2 YYEEEE. V lost 4 bases and J lost 2, with 13 bases in between. The CDR3 region is CASSQEGLPGNTIYF. CDR3 nucleotide sequence: TGTGCCAGCAGCCAGGAAGGACTGCCTGGAAACACCATATATTTT. The whole variable domain, remainder taken from reference TRBV5-6 and TRBJ1-3, is DAGVTQSPTHLIKTRGQQVTLRCSPKSGHDTVSWYQQALGQGPQFIFQYYEEEERQRGNFPDRFSGHQFPNYSSELNVNALLLGDSALYLCASSQEGLPGNTIYFGEGSWLTVV.